These T cell receptor beta chains were read from a single sample in a study of blood T cell repertoires in COVID-19. TCRdb keeps only in-frame clones here, not all; method: immunoSEQ multiplex PCR. The sample carries some 350,000 clones, 88% recorded once. The sample comprised peripheral blood. The receptors were gathered from a woman in her seventies with COVID-19, enrolled during active disease. Both conserved end residues are part of each CDR3. The D gene is left open where the match is weak. Not every row has a clone size; where given, it reads once, few, many or a size class.

d_gene,abundance,v_gene,j_gene,CDR3nt,CDR3aa
TRBD1,-,TRBV5-1,TRBJ1-2,TGCGCCAGCAGCTTGGATGGACAGGGGTTCTATGGCTACACCTTC,CASSLDGQGFYGYTF
-,-,TRBV27,TRBJ1-6,TGTGCCAGCAGTTTAGGGAGACAGGCTGGGGGTAATTCACCCCTCCACTTT,CASSLGRQAGGNSPLHF
TRBD1,-,TRBV19,TRBJ1-6,TGTGCCAGTAGGGAGGGACAGGAAAATTCACCCCTCCACTTT,CASREGQENSPLHF
-,-,TRBV2,TRBJ2-1,TGTGCCAGCAGTGAAGGCAGCGAATATTACAATGAGCAGTTCTTC,CASSEGSEYYNEQFF
-,-,TRBV7-2,TRBJ1-2,TGTGCCAGCAGCTTATGGGAGGGGACTAACTATGGCTACACCTTC,CASSLWEGTNYGYTF
-,-,TRBV21-1,TRBJ2-6,TGTGCCAGCAGCAAAGTAGGGGACAGCCCTAACTCTGGGGCCAACGTCCTGACTTTC,CASSKVGDSPNSGANVLTF
-,-,TRBV5-1,TRBJ1-1,TGCGCCAGCAGCTGGGACGTCCCGACGGGGGGGACTGAAGCTTTCTTT,CASSWDVPTGGTEAFF
TRBD1,once,TRBV19,TRBJ2-5,TGTGCCAGTAGTATAAACAGGGGGCAAGAGACCCAGTACTTC,CASSINRGQETQYF
-,-,TRBV14,TRBJ2-1,TGTGCCAGCAGCCCCGGACTCCTCAATGAGCAGTTCTTC,CASSPGLLNEQFF
-,-,TRBV30,TRBJ2-7,TGTGCCTGGAGTGTGGGAGCTAGCGTGCAGTACTTC,CAWSVGASVQYF
-,-,TRBV7-9,TRBJ1-1,TGTGCCAGCCGGCCCCTGGCTCAGGGAGGCACTGAAGCTTTCTTT,CASRPLAQGGTEAFF
-,-,TRBV3-1/TRBV3-2,TRBJ1-1,TGTGCCAGCAGCCCGTCGAACACTGAAGCTTTCTTT,CASSPSNTEAFF
-,-,TRBV6-2/TRBV6-3,TRBJ1-1,TGTGCCAGCAGTTACGGTAGCACTGAAGCTTTCTTT,CASSYGSTEAFF
TRBD1,-,TRBV24-1,TRBJ1-4,TGTGCCACCAGTGATACGAGGACAGGGAACGAAAAACTGTTTTTT,CATSDTRTGNEKLFF
-,-,TRBV5-4,TRBJ2-4,TGTGCCAGCAGCTCAGGACAGGAGGGAGACATTCAGTACTTC,CASSSGQEGDIQYF
TRBD1,-,TRBV11-2,TRBJ1-2,TGTGCCAGCAGCTCCTGGGCCCGGGACAGGGGGCGCGAAGGCTACACCTTC,CASSSWARDRGREGYTF
-,-,TRBV6-5,TRBJ1-5,TGTGCCAGCGCAACCGGGGAGGGAGCTCAGCCCCAGCATTTT,CASATGEGAQPQHF
TRBD1,-,TRBV4-1,TRBJ1-5,TGCGCCAGCAGCCAAGTGAGGCAGGGGGAACAGCCCCAGCATTTT,CASSQVRQGEQPQHF
-,-,TRBV12-5,TRBJ1-1,TGTGCTAGTGGGATGCGGGAGAACACTGAAGCTTTCTTT,CASGMRENTEAFF
-,-,TRBV7-2,TRBJ1-2,TGTGCCAGCAGCCTAGGACTCGCAGCTAACTATGGCTACACCTTC,CASSLGLAANYGYTF
TRBD1,-,TRBV12-5,TRBJ1-6,TGTGCTAGTGGTTTGGTGGGGACAGGGGGCCTTAATTCACCCCTCCACTTT,CASGLVGTGGLNSPLHF
-,once,TRBV6-5,TRBJ2-7,TGTGCCAGCAGTTCCTCTCTAGAGGGCGCTTGGTACTTC,CASSSSLEGAWYF
-,-,TRBV6-5,TRBJ1-2,TGTGCCAGCAGTTACTCAGACAGACCCTATGGCTGCACCTTC,CASSYSDRPYGCTF
-,-,TRBV7-9,TRBJ1-5,TGTGCCAGCAGCTTAGGGGGGGTCAATCAGCCCCAGCATTTT,CASSLGGVNQPQHF
-,-,TRBV4-3,TRBJ1-2,TGCGCCAGCAGCCAAGATGACAGCTATGGCTACACCTTC,CASSQDDSYGYTF
TRBD1,-,TRBV7-2,TRBJ1-2,TGTGCCAGCAGCTTCCTGACGCAGGGGGCGAGGTATGGCTACACCTTC,CASSFLTQGARYGYTF
TRBD1,few,TRBV6-4,TRBJ1-4,TGTGCCAGTAAACAGGGGCCTTATAATGAAAAACTGTTTTTT,CASKQGPYNEKLFF
-,-,TRBV19,TRBJ1-5,TGTGCCAGTAGTATTACATTGTGGCAGGGGCGACAGCCCCAGCATTTT,CASSITLWQGRQPQHF
-,few,TRBV21-1,TRBJ1-5,TGTGCCAGCAGCAAAGCGGGGGAGACAGGGCATCAGCCCCAGCATTTT,CASSKAGETGHQPQHF
TRBD1,-,TRBV2,TRBJ1-1,TGTGCCAGCAGCCTAGAGGGACAGCTCAACACTGAAGCTTTCTTT,CASSLEGQLNTEAFF
-,-,TRBV6-5,TRBJ1-2,TGTGCCACCAGGGAGTGGGACTATGGCTACACCTTC,CATREWDYGYTF
-,-,TRBV7-9,TRBJ1-5,TGTGCCAGCAGCCCCTCGGGGGGCGGTCAGCCCCAGCATTTT,CASSPSGGGQPQHF
-,-,TRBV6-5,TRBJ1-1,TGTGCCAGCAGTTATTCCCCGGGAGGCACTGAAGCTTTCTTT,CASSYSPGGTEAFF
-,-,TRBV30,TRBJ2-7,TGTGCCTGGAGTGTAACAGGTCCCTACGAGCAGTACTTC,CAWSVTGPYEQYF
-,-,TRBV4-1,TRBJ1-2,TGCGCCAGCAGCCACCAGGGAAGCTATGGCTACACCTTC,CASSHQGSYGYTF
-,-,TRBV2,TRBJ1-1,TGTGCCTCGACCGGGGAGGCGCTGGGAGCTTTCTTT,CASTGEALGAFF
TRBD1,-,TRBV27,TRBJ1-2,TGTGCCAGCAGGTCAAGGGCACAGGGGAAGGGAGCCTTC,CASRSRAQGKGAF
-,-,TRBV5-6,TRBJ1-1,TGTGCCAGCAGCCTAAGGTCCGGGTTTCGTATGAACACTGAAGCTTTCTTT,CASSLRSGFRMNTEAFF
-,-,TRBV6-6,TRBJ2-1,TGTGCCAGCAGTCCTACGGGGGGCGCTCCGTTCTTC,CASSPTGGAPFF
TRBD1,-,TRBV10-2,TRBJ2-7,TGCGCCAGCAGTGAGTGGGGACAGGGGATAGAAGAGCAGTACTTC,CASSEWGQGIEEQYF
TRBD2,-,TRBV2,TRBJ2-5,TGTGCCAGCAGTGACATTAGCGGGGGGGATTTTAGAGAGACCCAGTACTTC,CASSDISGGDFRETQYF
-,-,TRBV6-5,TRBJ1-1,TGTGCCAGCAGTTACAAAGTGGGGAGGCTCACTGAAGCTTTCTTT,CASSYKVGRLTEAFF
-,-,TRBV18,TRBJ1-1,TGTGCCAGCTCACCACCATTCCTCAGGGGCACTGAAGCTTTCTTT,CASSPPFLRGTEAFF
-,-,TRBV4-3,TRBJ1-1,TGCGCCAGCAGCCAAGATGACCGGGAGGATAACACTGAAGCTTTCTTT,CASSQDDREDNTEAFF
-,-,TRBV19,TRBJ1-1,TGTGCCAGTAGTATAGATCTATCAAGGAGGAACACTGAAGCTTTCTTT,CASSIDLSRRNTEAFF
-,-,TRBV7-9,TRBJ2-7,TGTGCCAGCAGCCTTGGAGGGGAGTTCTACGAGCAGTACTTC,CASSLGGEFYEQYF
-,-,TRBV18,TRBJ1-4,TGTGCCAGCTCATCGGACAGCGGTGCAACTAATGAAAAACTGTTTTTT,CASSSDSGATNEKLFF
-,-,TRBV28,TRBJ2-2,TGTGCCAGCAGTTTATACACCAGGTCATCCACCGGGGAGCTGTTTTTT,CASSLYTRSSTGELFF
-,-,TRBV2,TRBJ1-1,TGTGCCAGCAGTGGACAAGAAGCTTTCTTT,CASSGQEAFF
-,few,TRBV2,TRBJ1-2,TGTGCCAGCAGTGAAAGGGGACTCTATGGCTACACCTTC,CASSERGLYGYTF
-,-,TRBV7-2,TRBJ2-3,TGTGCCAGCAGCTTAGTGGGGCTTCCCACAGATACGCAGTATTTT,CASSLVGLPTDTQYF
-,-,TRBV7-9,TRBJ2-1,TGTGCCAGCAGGAAGGGGAATGAGCAGTTCTTC,CASRKGNEQFF
TRBD2,-,TRBV5-8,TRBJ2-7,TGTGCCAGCAGCTTGCGACTAGCGGGGGGGAGCGAGCAGTACTTC,CASSLRLAGGSEQYF
-,few,TRBV27,TRBJ1-6,TGTGCCAGCAGTATCACAGGATATAATTCACCCCTCCACTTT,CASSITGYNSPLHF
-,few,TRBV5-1,TRBJ1-2,TGCGCCAGCAGCCCGGGGGGCCTGCTCGACTACTATGGCTACACCTTC,CASSPGGLLDYYGYTF